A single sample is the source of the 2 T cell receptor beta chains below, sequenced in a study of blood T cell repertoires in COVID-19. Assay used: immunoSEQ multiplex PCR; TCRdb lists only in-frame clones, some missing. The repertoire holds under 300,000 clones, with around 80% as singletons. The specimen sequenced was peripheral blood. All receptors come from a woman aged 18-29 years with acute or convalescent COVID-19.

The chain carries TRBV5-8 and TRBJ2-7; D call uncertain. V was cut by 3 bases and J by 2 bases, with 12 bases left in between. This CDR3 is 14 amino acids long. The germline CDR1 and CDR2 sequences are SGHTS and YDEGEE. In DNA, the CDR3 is TGTGCCAGCAGCTCGACTGTTATCACCTACGAGCAGTACTTC. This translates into CASSSTVITYEQYF.

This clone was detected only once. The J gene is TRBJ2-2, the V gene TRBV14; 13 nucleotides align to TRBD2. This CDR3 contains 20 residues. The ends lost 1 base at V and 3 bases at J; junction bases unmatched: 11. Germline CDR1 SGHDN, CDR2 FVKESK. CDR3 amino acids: CASSQGAGLAGIRDTGELFF. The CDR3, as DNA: TGTGCCAGCAGCCAAGGGGCGGGACTAGCGGGAATTCGCGACACCGGGGAGCTGTTTTTT.